This TCR beta chain originates from a study of blood T cell repertoires in COVID-19 (dated by TCRdb to 2018 to 2020). At the level of the whole study: Samples from collaborators originated in the United States, Italy and Spain and spanned both the acute and convalescent phases of COVID-19. A freely available public database, intended as a resource for researchers studying the immune response to SARS-CoV-2, is where the repertoires were released. The sample metadata nearly always contained a de-identified subject ID, COVID-19 status, age in years and sex. The material from the prospective study consisted of cDNA or gDNA derived from T cells, B-cell-depleted T cells, or PBMCs. HLA class I and class II types, where available, came from metadata supplied by the sample provider rather than from assay-based typing. Samples were obtained from the ongoing ImmuneRACE study (first 160 participants) and from 1,000 to 1,500 subjects provided by 6 global collaborators. Deeply sampled blood TCRbeta repertoires from subjects exposed to, actively infected with, or recovered from COVID-19 were included in the dataset. Results the study describes overall, beyond this receptor: The quantity of clinical and demographic metadata differed by source and by participant and was supplied without curation.

On this clone: No antigen is known for it. No base-level quality is on record; no much larger clone is a single base apart.

Whole blood was collected in K2EDTA tubes by collaborating institutions according to the institutions' own protocols. For TCRbeta analysis, collaborator samples were shipped as frozen whole blood, as isolated PBMCs, or as DNA extracted from either sample type. V is cut by 1 base and J by 0 bases, and the space between the germline ends is 13 bases. The germline V gene yields SGHAT for CDR1 and FQNNGV for CDR2. The CDR3 goes from the cysteine to the phenylalanine over 17 residues. The retained sequence is limited to the CDR3, 51 bases, with the frame set at the first base. TCRbeta CDR3 regions were amplified from genomic DNA by means of the immunoSEQ Assay, a bias-controlled multiplex PCR. From the authors' description of their analysis: Nucleated cell counts per sample were estimated from amplification of reference gene primers within the assay. To quantify the absolute abundance of each unique TCRbeta CDR3 rearrangement, sequence reads were collapsed and filtered. Productive Simpson clonality was computed per sample as the square root of Simpson's diversity index over productive rearrangements. What TCRdb holds here is the immuneACCESS table cut down to in-frame rearrangements. Part of the clones is not present; checked against another copy, under half of the missing clones reflect an unresolved V gene, and the others are unexplained. V and J calls and clone size are given by that table; D and trimming were obtained from the DNA. Across this sample there are some 110,000 clones, with roughly 80% seen only once. 15% to 19% of the sample lies in the top ten.

Recombination joined TRBV11-2 with TRBJ2-1; tentative D gene TRBD1, with 5 bases matching. This clonotype originated in a woman older than 75 with acute or convalescent COVID-19. The sequencing input was peripheral blood. The DNA sequence follows: TGTGCCAGCAGCTTAGCCCTGCGACAGAGCTCCTACAATGAGCAGTTCTTC. Translated, this is CASSLALRQSSYNEQFF. Outside the CDR3, residues come from the reference TRBV11-2 and TRBJ2-1 proteins, so the full variable domain is: EAGVAQSPRYKIIEKRQSVAFWCNPISGHATLYWYQQILGQGPKLLIQFQNNGVVDDSQLPKDRFSAERLKGVDSTLKIQPAKLEDSAVYLCASSLALRQSSYNEQFFGPGTRLTVL.